The 25 T cell receptor beta chains below all came from one sample that was sequenced in a study of cytomegalovirus exposure and HLA in healthy donors. With 60 Vbeta and 13 Jbeta primers, the PCR was carried out. This table comes from immunoSEQ multiplex PCR, and its TCRdb copy is limited to in-frame clones, with some not included. The sample lists some 170,000 clones; around 80% were seen once. Source material: PBMCs. The receptors derive from a man aged 35 to 55 in good health and CMV-seronegative.

The chain has TRBV5-1 and TRBJ2-5; D gene uncertain. This CDR3 is 11 amino acids long. CDR1 is SGHRS, CDR2 YFSETQ, per germline. V lost 5 bases and J 2 bases, leaving 4 bases between the germline ends. The CDR3 sequence is CASRTQETQYF. Here the CDR3 DNA reads TGCGCCAGCAGGACTCAAGAGACCCAGTACTTC.

The chain couples TRBV4-1 to TRBJ2-1, with 9 bases lining up with TRBD2. Germline V gene sequence: CDR1 MGHRA, CDR2 YSYEKL. V lost 3 bases, J lost 7 bases, and 7 bases stayed unmatched. The CDR3 runs 15 residues. The CDR3 region has the DNA TGCGCCAGCAGCCACCTAGCGGGAACGGGGAATGAGCAGTTCTTC. Protein sequence: CASSHLAGTGNEQFF.

The chain combines TRBV6-1 with TRBJ2-1; 11 bases map to TRBD2. Germline trimming cut 4 bases from V and 2 bases from J; bases unmatched to any gene: 7. There are 17 residues in the CDR3. Germline V CDR1 and CDR2: MNHNS, SASEGT. The chain's CDR3 is CASSGGTSGLTYNEQFF. The CDR3 bases are TGTGCCAGCAGTGGTGGGACTAGCGGTCTAACCTACAATGAGCAGTTCTTC.

The sample holds a few counts of this clone. The V call is TRBV4-2, the J call TRBJ2-1, with 12 bases fitting TRBD2. The CDR3 sequence is 15 residues long. The V and J ends lost 4 bases and 5 bases, in that order; junction bases with no gene match: 3. CDR1 is LGHNA and CDR2 is YNFKEQ in the germline V gene. The DNA of the CDR3 is TGTGCCAGCAGCCGCGCTAGCGGGGGGGACAATGAGCAGTTCTTC. This encodes CASSRASGGDNEQFF.

The gene calls are TRBV6-5 and TRBJ1-2; the D gene is possibly TRBD1 (5 bases). Germline-derived CDR1 and CDR2 are MNHEY and SVGAGI. Trimming cost V 8 bases and J 0 bases, with 10 bases left between them. This CDR3 has 13 residues. CDR3 residues: CASGAGSNYGYTF. For the CDR3, the DNA is TGTGCCAGCGGAGCAGGGTCTAACTATGGCTACACCTTC.

The J gene is TRBJ2-1, the V gene TRBV9; D is unresolved. CDR3 length: 16 residues. Germline V lookup: CDR1 SGDLS, CDR2 YYNGEE. V lost 0 bases and J 8 bases, leaving 18 bases between the germline ends. The DNA of the CDR3 is TGTGCCAGCAGCGTAGCTTTTCTAGAATTTAATGATGAGCAGTTCTTC. It translates to CASSVAFLEFNDEQFF.

The CDR3 protein is CASTDPGQGDEKLFF. The CDR3 DNA sequence: TGTGCCAGCACCGACCCGGGACAGGGGGATGAAAAACTGTTTTTT. The chain uses TRBV2 and TRBJ1-4; 11 positions agree with TRBD1. The V gene's germline CDR1 is SNHLY and CDR2 FYNNEI. Trimming cost V 7 bases and J 6 bases; bases outside gene matches: 7. This CDR3 has 15 amino acids.

The genes are TRBV28 and TRBJ2-3; tentative D call: TRBD2 (6 bases). CDR1 is MDHEN and CDR2 is SYDVKM in the germline V gene. The CDR3 length is 16 residues. Trimming took off 2 bases at V and 2 bases at J, with 14 bases between the two ends. CDR3 coding DNA: TGTGCCAGCAGTTTAGTGGCTAGCGCGTACACAGATACGCAGTATTTT. Protein product: CASSLVASAYTDTQYF.

V usage is TRBV6-1 and J usage is TRBJ2-2; a weak D match, TRBD1 (6 bases). This CDR3 spans 15 amino acids. Germline values: CDR1 MNHNS, CDR2 SASEGT. V lost 11 bases, J lost 7 bases, and 23 bases lay in between. In nucleotides, the CDR3 is TGTGCCGCTACCGGACAGCCCCATTGGGGCGGGGAGCTGTTTTTT. It encodes CAATGQPHWGGELFF.

The DNA for the CDR3 is TGTGCCAGCAGTTTTCTGGGGCCCAATCAGCCCCAGCATTTT. Its protein is CASSFLGPNQPQHF. J is TRBJ1-5 and V is TRBV28; TRBD1 might be the D (5 bases). V was trimmed by 3 bases and J by 3 bases, leaving 9 bases between them. This CDR3 is built from 14 residues. From germline, CDR1 is MDHEN and CDR2 SYDVKM. The full variable domain, completed using reference TRBV28 and TRBJ1-5, is DVKVTQSSRYLVKRTGEKVFLECVQDMDHENMFWYRQDPGLGLRLIYFSYDVKMKEKGDIPEGYSVSREKKERFSLILESASTNQTSMYLCASSFLGPNQPQHFGDGTRLSIL.

J is TRBJ2-1 and V is TRBV5-4; TRBD1 matches 7 bases. Germline V gene sequence: CDR1 SGHNT, CDR2 YYREEE (reference sequence). J gave up 5 bases and V 1 base, and 3 bases lay outside the gene matches. The CDR3 consists of 14 residues. CDR3 loop: CASSLSGQHNEQFF. The CDR3 bases are TGTGCCAGCAGCTTGTCGGGACAGCACAATGAGCAGTTCTTC.

This CDR3 is CASSVGSVAYNEQFF. The CDR3 nucleotides read TGTGCCAGCAGCGTGGGTAGCGTGGCCTACAATGAGCAGTTCTTC. The chain is built from TRBV9 and TRBJ2-1, with D possibly matching TRBD2 (5 bases). This CDR3 has 15 amino acids. In germline, CDR1 is SGDLS, CDR2 YYNGEE. V was shortened by 2 bases and J by 2 bases, with 11 bases between the two germline ends.

The chain combines TRBV2 with TRBJ2-1; D might be TRBD2 (5 bases). The V end lost 5 bases, the J end lost 4 bases, and 9 bases lay between the germline ends. CDR3 size: 13 residues. Germline V lookup: CDR1 SNHLY, CDR2 FYNNEI. The CDR3 DNA sequence: TGTGCCAGCAGTACTACTAGGTACAATGAGCAGTTCTTC. It translates to CASSTTRYNEQFF.

V and J are TRBV9 and TRBJ2-4; TRBD2 agrees at 7 bases. The CDR3 sequence is 14 residues long. With V trimmed by 4 bases and J by 8 bases, 9 bases remained unmatched. CDR1 and CDR2 from the germline V gene are SGDLS and YYNGEE. CDR3 protein: CASSSPGGRDIQYF. As DNA, the CDR3 is TGTGCCAGCAGCTCCCCCGGGGGGAGGGACATTCAGTACTTC.

The rearrangement joins TRBV6-5 to TRBJ2-7; 7 nucleotides match TRBD1. The CDR3 extends over 14 amino acids. V dropped 6 bases and J dropped 2; count of bases not matched to a gene: 7. CDR1 is MNHEY, CDR2 SVGAGI, per germline. The CDR3: CASSRDRVAYEQYF. The CDR3 nucleotides are TGTGCCAGCAGCCGAGACAGGGTTGCCTACGAGCAGTACTTC.

This chain connects TRBV6-1 to TRBJ2-7, with 10 bases identical to TRBD2. J was trimmed by 2 bases and V by 6 bases; bases with no gene match: 7. The CDR3 runs to 15 residues. The germline V gene encodes CDR1 MNHNS and CDR2 SASEGT. The CDR3 reads CASSRGTSAPYEQYF. DNA of the CDR3: TGTGCCAGCAGCCGGGGGACTAGCGCGCCCTACGAGCAGTACTTC.

The chain combines TRBV29-1 with TRBJ1-1; D gene uncertain. The V and J ends lost 3 bases and 0 bases respectively, with 11 bases between them. The V gene's germline CDR1 is SQVTM and CDR2 ANQGSEA. This CDR3 contains 14 residues. CDR3 nucleotide sequence: TGCAGCGTTGATGAGAATCGGGTGAACACTGAAGCTTTCTTT. Protein sequence: CSVDENRVNTEAFF.

The chain has TRBV5-1 and TRBJ1-2; D remains ambiguous. With 0 bases removed from V and 8 bases from J, the gap between germline ends came to 11 bases. This CDR3 is built from 13 residues. The germline CDR1 and CDR2 sequences are SGHRS and YFSETQ. CDR3 sequence: CASSLAETSGYTF. The CDR3 DNA reads TGCGCCAGCAGCTTGGCTGAGACATCGGGCTACACCTTC.

This clone was counted only a few times. The V and J genes are TRBV6-1 and TRBJ1-3; D is unresolved. Germline values: CDR1 MNHNS, CDR2 SASEGT. V was clipped by 6 bases and J by 2 bases, with 11 bases between them. The CDR3 totals 14 residues. The DNA for the CDR3 is TGTGCCAGCAGCGCCTCCGGGGCTGGAAACACCATATATTTT. Protein sequence: CASSASGAGNTIYF.

V gene TRBV7-8 combines with J gene TRBJ1-5; 11 nucleotides match TRBD1. The CDR3 has 15 residues. Germline CDR1 reads SGHVS; CDR2 reads FQNEAQ. With 7 bases clipped from V and 6 bases from J, the junction kept 8 bases outside the gene matches. CDR3 protein: CASTRGQGAVQPQHF. In DNA form, the CDR3 reads TGTGCCAGCACCCGAGGACAGGGGGCGGTTCAGCCCCAGCATTTT.

This rearrangement joins TRBV2 to TRBJ2-7; TRBD1 aligns across 8 bases. The CDR3 runs 13 residues. V dropped 5 bases and J dropped 4; count of bases not matched to a gene: 4. In germline, CDR1 is SNHLY, CDR2 FYNNEI. DNA for the CDR3: TGTGCCAGCAGTAGACAGGGGCGGTACGAGCAGTACTTC. This codes for CASSRQGRYEQYF. Full variable domain (outside the CDR3, taken from reference TRBV2 and TRBJ2-7): EPEVTQTPSHQVTQMGQEVILRCVPISNHLYFYWYRQILGQKVEFLVSFYNNEISEKSEIFDDQFSVERPDGSNFTLKIRSTKLEDSAMYFCASSRQGRYEQYFGPGTRLTVT.

The chain has TRBV28 and TRBJ1-1; 12 bases are a match to TRBD1. This CDR3 is 17 amino acids long. The V segment lost 1 base and the J segment 2 bases; nucleotides outside the gene matches: 5. Germline CDR1 reads MDHEN; CDR2 reads SYDVKM. The CDR3 nucleotides read TGTGCCAGCAGTTTATTAGGGACAGGGGGCGTAAACACTGAAGCTTTCTTT. Translating gives CASSLLGTGGVNTEAFF.

DNA for the CDR3: TGTGCCATCAGTTATTCTTCCGGGACAGGGCCCGGTTGGATCCACGAGCAGTACTTC. This gives the protein CAISYSSGTGPGWIHEQYF. This rearrangement joins TRBV10-3 to TRBJ2-7, with TRBD1 identical over 9 bases. The length of the CDR3 is 19 residues. Germline assignment: CDR1 ENHRY and CDR2 SYGVKD. The J segment lost 5 bases and the V segment lost 5 bases, leaving 22 bases of the junction unmatched.

The chain uses TRBV2 and TRBJ2-7; 7 bases align to TRBD2. The CDR3 is 15 amino acids. Trimming at V came to 0 bases and at J to 3 bases, leaving 5 bases not matched to a gene. CDR1 SNHLY and CDR2 FYNNEI come from the germline V gene. For the CDR3, the DNA is TGTGCCAGCAGTGAAGCCGGGCGGGAGATCTACGAGCAGTACTTC. It translates to CASSEAGREIYEQYF.

This chain uses TRBV5-1 with TRBJ2-5; TRBD2 matches at 10 bases. CDR1 is SGHRS, CDR2 YFSETQ, per germline. V lost 0 bases and J lost 5; bases outside the gene matches: 4. The CDR3 loop spans 15 amino acids. The CDR3 here is CASSLARAGGETQYF. Written as DNA, the CDR3 is TGCGCCAGCAGCTTGGCCAGAGCGGGGGGGGAGACCCAGTACTTC.